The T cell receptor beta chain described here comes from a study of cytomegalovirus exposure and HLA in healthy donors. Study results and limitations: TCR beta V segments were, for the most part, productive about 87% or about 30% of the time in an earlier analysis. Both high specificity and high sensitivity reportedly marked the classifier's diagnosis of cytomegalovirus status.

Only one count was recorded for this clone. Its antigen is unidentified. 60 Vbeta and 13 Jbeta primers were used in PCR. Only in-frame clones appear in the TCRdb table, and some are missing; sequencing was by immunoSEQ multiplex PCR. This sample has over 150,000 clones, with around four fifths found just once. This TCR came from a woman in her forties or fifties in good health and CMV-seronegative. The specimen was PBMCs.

The CDR3 bases are TGCGCCAGCAGCTTGGAAGGGACTAGCGGGGGGGAGCAGTACTTC. This encodes CASSLEGTSGGEQYF. The V and J genes are TRBV5-1 and TRBJ2-7, with TRBD2 matching over 15 bases. CDR3 size: 15 residues. Germline V gene sequence: CDR1 SGHRS, CDR2 YFSETQ. After removal of 0 bases from V and 7 bases from J, the junction contained 2 bases not matched to a gene.